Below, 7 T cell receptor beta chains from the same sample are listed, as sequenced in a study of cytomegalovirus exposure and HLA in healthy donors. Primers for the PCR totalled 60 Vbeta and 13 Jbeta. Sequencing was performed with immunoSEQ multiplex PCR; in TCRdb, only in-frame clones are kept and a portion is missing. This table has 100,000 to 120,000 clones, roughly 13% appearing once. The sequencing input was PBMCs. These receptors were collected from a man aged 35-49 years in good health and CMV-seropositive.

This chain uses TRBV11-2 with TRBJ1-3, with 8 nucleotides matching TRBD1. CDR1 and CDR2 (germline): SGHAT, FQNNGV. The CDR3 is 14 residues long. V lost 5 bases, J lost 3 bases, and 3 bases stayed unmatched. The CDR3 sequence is CASSPGGVGNTIYF. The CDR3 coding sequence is TGTGCCAGCAGCCCAGGGGGCGTTGGAAACACCATATATTTT.

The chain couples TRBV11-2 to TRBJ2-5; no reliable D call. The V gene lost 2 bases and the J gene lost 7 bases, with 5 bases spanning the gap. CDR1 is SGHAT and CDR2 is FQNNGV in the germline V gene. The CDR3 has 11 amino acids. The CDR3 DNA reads TGTGCCAGCAGCTTACAGGTGACCCAGTACTTC. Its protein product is CASSLQVTQYF.

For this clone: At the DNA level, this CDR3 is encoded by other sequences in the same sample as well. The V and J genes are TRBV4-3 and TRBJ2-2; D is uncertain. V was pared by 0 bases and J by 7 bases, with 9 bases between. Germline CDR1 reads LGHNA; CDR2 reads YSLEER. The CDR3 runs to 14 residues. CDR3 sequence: CASSQDRDIGELFF. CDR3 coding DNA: TGCGCCAGCAGCCAAGATCGCGACATCGGGGAGCTGTTTTTT.

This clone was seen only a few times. The CDR3 sequence: CASRSPGLGYEQYF. The CDR3 DNA is TGTGCCAGCAGGTCCCCGGGACTAGGATACGAGCAGTACTTC. The chain recombines TRBV11-2 with TRBJ2-7, with 8 nucleotides matching TRBD2. The CDR3 sequence is 14 residues long. Trimming at V came to 6 bases and at J to 4 bases, leaving 8 bases not matched to a gene. CDR1 is SGHAT and CDR2 is FQNNGV in the germline V gene.

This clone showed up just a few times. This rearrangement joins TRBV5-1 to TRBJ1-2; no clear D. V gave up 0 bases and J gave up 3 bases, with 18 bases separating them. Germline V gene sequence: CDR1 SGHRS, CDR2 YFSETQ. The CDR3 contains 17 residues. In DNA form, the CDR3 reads TGCGCCAGCAGCTTGGGCCGGCCGGGAAGGGCTGACTATGGCTACACCTTC. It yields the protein CASSLGRPGRADYGYTF.

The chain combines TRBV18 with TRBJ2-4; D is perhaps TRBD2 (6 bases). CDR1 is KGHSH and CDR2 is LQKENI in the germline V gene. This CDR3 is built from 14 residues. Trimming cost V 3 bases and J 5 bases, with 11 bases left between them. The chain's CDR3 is CASSPGGDQNIQYF. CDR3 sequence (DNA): TGTGCCAGCTCACCCGGGGGTGACCAAAACATTCAGTACTTC. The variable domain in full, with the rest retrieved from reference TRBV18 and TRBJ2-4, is NAGVMQNPRHLVRRRGQEARLRCSPMKGHSHVYWYRQLPEEGLKFMVYLQKENIIDESGMPKERFSAEFPKEGPSILRIQQVVRGDSAAYFCASSPGGDQNIQYFGAGTRLSVL.

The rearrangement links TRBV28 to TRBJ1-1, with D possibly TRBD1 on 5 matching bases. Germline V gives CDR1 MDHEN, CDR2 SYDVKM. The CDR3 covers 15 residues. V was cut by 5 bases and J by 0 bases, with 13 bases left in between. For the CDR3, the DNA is TGTGCCAGCAGTCTCGGAACAGGAGTGAACACTGAAGCTTTCTTT. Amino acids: CASSLGTGVNTEAFF.